These T cell receptor beta chains were read from a single sample in a study of blood T cell repertoires in COVID-19. Some clones are missing from TCRdb's copy, which holds only in-frame ones; the method was immunoSEQ multiplex PCR. The sample lists about 430,000 clones; roughly nine tenths were seen once. Source material: PBMCs or T cells enriched from blood (not recorded which). Receptors originate from a young man who had recovered from COVID-19. The CDR3 runs from the conserved cysteine through the conserved F or W. Fields, in order: D gene, V gene, clone size, J gene, CDR3 DNA, CDR3 protein. D genes are given only for firm matches. Size tells how often a clone was seen (once, few, many) or the class of an expanded clone, and some rows leave it out.

D: TRBD2
V: TRBV7-7
size: -
J: TRBJ2-3
DNA: TGTGCCAGCAGCTTGACTAGCGCCCCAGATACGCAGTATTTT
CDR3: CASSLTSAPDTQYF

D: -
V: TRBV6-1
size: few
J: TRBJ1-5
DNA: TGTGCCAGCAGTGATTTGACAGTCAATCAGCCCCAGCATTTT
CDR3: CASSDLTVNQPQHF

D: -
V: TRBV10-2
size: -
J: TRBJ1-6
DNA: TGCGCCAGCAGTCCGCGACAGTCTAATTCACCCCTCCACTTT
CDR3: CASSPRQSNSPLHF

D: -
V: TRBV7-9
size: -
J: TRBJ1-5
DNA: TGTGCCAGCAGTAGTCAGGATCAGCCCCAGCATTTT
CDR3: CASSSQDQPQHF

D: TRBD1
V: TRBV2
size: -
J: TRBJ2-7
DNA: TGTGCCAGCAGCTCGACAGGGGGTCCAAACTACGAGCAGTACTTC
CDR3: CASSSTGGPNYEQYF

D: -
V: TRBV7-9
size: -
J: TRBJ1-2
DNA: TGTGCCAGCAGCTTAGCTATGGAGTACTATGGCTACACCTTC
CDR3: CASSLAMEYYGYTF

D: -
V: TRBV27
size: -
J: TRBJ2-7
DNA: TGTGCCAGCAGTCCCCTGACAAATTACGAGCAGTACTTC
CDR3: CASSPLTNYEQYF

D: TRBD1
V: TRBV7-9
size: -
J: TRBJ1-2
DNA: TGTGCCAGCAGCTTGCAGGGGACAGGGGGCGGGAGCTACACCTTC
CDR3: CASSLQGTGGGSYTF

D: -
V: TRBV11-2
size: -
J: TRBJ2-7
DNA: TGTGCCAGCAGCTTAGTCGGTTACGAGCAGTACTTC
CDR3: CASSLVGYEQYF

D: TRBD1
V: TRBV10-3
size: -
J: TRBJ1-4
DNA: TGTGCCATCAGTGGGACAGGCGGAAATGAAAAACTGTTTTTT
CDR3: CAISGTGGNEKLFF

D: -
V: TRBV27
size: -
J: TRBJ1-5
DNA: TGTGCCAGCAGTCCGTATAGCAATCAGCCCCAGCATTTT
CDR3: CASSPYSNQPQHF

D: -
V: TRBV19
size: -
J: TRBJ2-4
DNA: TGTGCCAGTAGTGGCTCTAGCACAGGGTACCGACCCTTGGCCAAAAACATTCAGTACTTC
CDR3: CASSGSSTGYRPLAKNIQYF

D: TRBD2
V: TRBV28
size: -
J: TRBJ2-5
DNA: TGTGCCAGCTGGCGCGGGAGAGGAGAGACCCAGTACTTC
CDR3: CASWRGRGETQYF

D: TRBD2
V: TRBV6-4
size: -
J: TRBJ2-1
DNA: TGTGCCAGCAGTGAGGATGGCGGGAGGGTAGATGAGCAGTTCTTC
CDR3: CASSEDGGRVDEQFF

D: TRBD1
V: TRBV13
size: -
J: TRBJ2-2
DNA: TGTGCCAGCAGCTTATTCTCCGACAGGGACGCGAACACCGGGGAGCTGTTTTTT
CDR3: CASSLFSDRDANTGELFF

D: -
V: TRBV5-5
size: -
J: TRBJ2-1
DNA: TGTGCCAGCAGCTTGGAACCAGCGGAAGTTCGGAATGAGCAGTTCTTC
CDR3: CASSLEPAEVRNEQFF

D: -
V: TRBV9
size: -
J: TRBJ2-2
DNA: TGTGCCAGCAGCCCCCCCGCAGGGCCCGGGGAGCTGTTTTTT
CDR3: CASSPPAGPGELFF

D: -
V: TRBV5-4
size: -
J: TRBJ2-1
DNA: TGTGCCAGCAGCTTGGGCCAGCGCCCAGACAATGAGCAGTTCTTC
CDR3: CASSLGQRPDNEQFF

D: -
V: TRBV18
size: -
J: TRBJ2-2
DNA: TGTGCCAGCTCACCACCTGGCAGGCTAAACACCGGGGAGCTGTTTTTT
CDR3: CASSPPGRLNTGELFF

D: -
V: TRBV10-3
size: -
J: TRBJ1-6
DNA: TGTGCCATCAGAGGACTAAACCAAGGGAATTCACCCCTCCACTTT
CDR3: CAIRGLNQGNSPLHF